The clone carrying this T cell receptor (beta chain) occurred a few times. A read error may produce the germline difference seen at one junction end. This record belongs to a study of regulatory T cells in long-lasting Graves disease. Libraries of TCR beta came from iRepertoire HTBI primers plus Arm-PCR of CDR3 regions. MiXCR, run by TCRdb on the multiplex PCR reads, gives a single entry per CDR3 protein. The repertoire has 400,000 to 500,000 distinct CDR3 sequences, 16% of them found once; the top ten carry roughly a tenth. The CDR3 consists of 14 residues. The germline CDR1 and CDR2 sequences are MNHEY and SVGEGT. Time point given: newly diagnosed GD, antithyroid drugs for less than 3 months. The TCR library was prepared using RNA isolated from PBMCs. This same sample was also taken into another study, of T cells in Graves' hyperthyroidism and ophthalmopathy.

Sequencing used peripheral blood mononuclear cells (PBMCs), obtained at new diagnosis, from a patient treated with antithyroid drugs. The V and J genes are TRBV6-2 or TRBV6-3 and TRBJ1-4, with D uncertain. This receptor was obtained from a young woman with Graves disease. CDR3: CASSYVQTSEKLFF. In DNA, the CDR3 is TGTGCCAGCAGTTACGTGCAGACTAGTGAAAAACTGTTTTTT.